This record covers a single T cell receptor (beta chain). Its antigen is unknown. No much larger clonotype is one base removed from it; base qualities were not supplied. This sample was taken from a study of blood T cell repertoires in COVID-19 (dated by TCRdb to about 2020). The study in broad terms: Samples from collaborators originated in the United States, Italy and Spain and spanned both the acute and convalescent phases of COVID-19. The material from the prospective study consisted of cDNA or gDNA derived from T cells, B-cell-depleted T cells, or PBMCs. Subjects who had been exposed to COVID-19, were actively infected with it, or had recovered from it provided the deeply sampled blood TCRbeta repertoires that made up the dataset. A freely available public database, intended as a resource for researchers studying the immune response to SARS-CoV-2, is where the repertoires were released. Samples came from the ongoing ImmuneRACE study (first 160 participants) plus 1,254 subjects from 6 global collaborators. The sample metadata nearly always contained a de-identified subject ID, COVID-19 status, age in years and sex. Where available, HLA class I and class II types were taken from metadata supplied by the sample provider and were not determined by assay-based typing. The study at large found these results: The quantity of clinical and demographic metadata differed by source and by participant and was supplied without curation.

The CDR3 runs 18 residues from the cysteine to the phenylalanine. Of the read, only the CDR3 DNA is kept; its 54 bases are in frame from base 1. The CDR1 and CDR2 encoded by the germline V gene (reference sequence) are MNHEY and SMNVEV. V is pruned by 2 bases and J by 5 bases, leaving 14 bases of the junction without a gene match. The immunoSEQ Assay, a bias-controlled multiplex PCR, was used to amplify TCRbeta CDR3 regions from genomic DNA. The original methods were these. Nucleated cell counts per sample were estimated from amplification of reference gene primers within the assay. Sequence reads were collapsed and filtered to measure the absolute abundance of every unique TCRbeta CDR3 rearrangement. For each sample, productive Simpson clonality was calculated by taking the square root of Simpson's diversity index across productive rearrangements. TCRdb re-hosts the immuneACCESS table, in-frame sequences only. Its copies lack some clones; in the studies checked, an unresolved V gene accounts for under half of them, and the cause for the rest is not known. V and J calls and clone size are those listed in that table; D and trimming were worked out from the DNA. Here the sample has roughly 190,000 clones; around nine tenths occur a single time. The ten top clones hold 3.5% to 4.5% of the sample.

Whole blood was collected in K2EDTA tubes by collaborating institutions according to the institutions' own protocols. For TCRbeta analysis, collaborator samples were shipped as frozen whole blood, as isolated PBMCs, or as DNA extracted from either sample type. This TCR was recovered from a man aged 18 to 35 with active or convalescent COVID-19. The chain joins TRBV27 to TRBJ2-1, with 8 central nucleotides matching TRBD1. Input material: peripheral blood. The CDR3 region reads CASSLGTGLKRGDNEQFF. The DNA sequence reads TGTGCCAGCAGTTTAGGGACAGGCCTTAAAAGGGGTGACAATGAGCAGTTCTTC.